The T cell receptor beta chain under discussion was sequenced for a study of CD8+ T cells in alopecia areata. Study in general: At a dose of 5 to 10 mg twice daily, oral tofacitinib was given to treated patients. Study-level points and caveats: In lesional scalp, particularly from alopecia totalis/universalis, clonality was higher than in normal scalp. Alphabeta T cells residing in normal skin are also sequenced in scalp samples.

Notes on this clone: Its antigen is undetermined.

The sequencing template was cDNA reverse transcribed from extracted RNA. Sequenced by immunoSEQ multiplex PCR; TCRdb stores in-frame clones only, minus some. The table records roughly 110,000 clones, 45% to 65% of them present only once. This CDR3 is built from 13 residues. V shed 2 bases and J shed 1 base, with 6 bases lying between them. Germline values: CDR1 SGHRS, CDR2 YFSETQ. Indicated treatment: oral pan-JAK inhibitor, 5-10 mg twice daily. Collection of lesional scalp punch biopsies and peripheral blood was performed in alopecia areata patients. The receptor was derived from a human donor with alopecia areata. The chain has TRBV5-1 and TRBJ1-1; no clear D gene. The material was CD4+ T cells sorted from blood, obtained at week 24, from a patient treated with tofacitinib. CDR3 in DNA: TGCGCCAGCAGCTTTGTGGGGAACACTGAAGCTTTCTTT. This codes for CASSFVGNTEAFF.